Included here is one T cell receptor (beta chain) sequence, with context. Its antigen is not known. RNA transcripts served as the template for amplifying TCR beta CDR3 regions. During a first-round RT-PCR of the TCR CDR3, the HTBI primer set was used. MiXCR, run by TCRdb on the multiplex PCR reads, gives a single entry per CDR3 protein. The sample consists of a few hundred thousand distinct CDR3 sequences, under 15% of them appearing once. V lost 1 base and J lost 8; bases outside the gene matches: 9. The CDR3 covers 15 residues. Germline CDR1 is SGHRS and CDR2 is YFSETQ. This sample stems from a study of T cells in Graves' hyperthyroidism and ophthalmopathy. Overall study results and limits: The model identified upcoming ophthalmopathy a median approximately six months ahead of onset.

The rearrangement joins TRBV5-1 to TRBJ1-2, with 9 bases that match TRBD1. This receptor was taken from a woman aged 25 to 39 with Graves' hyperthyroidism. The specimen was blood. Here the CDR3 DNA reads TGCGCCAGCAGCTTGTGGGACAGGGACGTCGAGGGCTACACCTTC. Translation: CASSLWDRDVEGYTF.